This TCR beta chain was captured by sequencing in a study of blood T cell repertoires in COVID-19. Study-wide context: The samples span acute and convalescent COVID-19 from the United States, Italy and Spain.

The CDR3 totals 15 residues. V gave up 1 base and J gave up 7 bases, with 15 bases separating them. Germline-derived CDR1 and CDR2 are KGHDR and SFDVKD. In the authors' workflow: Reference gene primer amplification yielded estimated nucleated cell counts. The data were produced by immunoSEQ multiplex PCR, yet TCRdb's version contains in-frame clones alone and is incomplete. Clone size and the V and J calls come from that table; the DNA yielded D and trimming. The data contain 360,000 or so clones, about 92% of them singletons. This chain links TRBV24-1 with TRBJ1-2; TRBD1 might be the D (6 bases). Sequenced: peripheral blood. The clonotype was recovered from a woman aged 60-70 years with COVID-19, enrolled during active disease. CDR3 in amino acids: CATSDFTRGRGGYTF. The CDR3 bases are TGTGCCACCAGTGATTTTACCAGGGGCCGAGGTGGCTACACCTTC.